This record covers a single T cell receptor (beta chain). Its antigen is unknown. No much larger clonotype is one base removed from it; base qualities were not supplied. The method was 5' RACE. Sequencing relied on an Illumina HiSeq 2500. A second PCR of roughly 7 to 11 cycles was performed with a sample-barcoded 5' primer and a J-beta primer mix. A template-switch 5' adaptor carrying 12 random nucleotides introduced a unique molecular identifier onto each TCR beta cDNA molecule. Each sample yielded at least 3 million CDR3-containing paired-end reads. All of the RNA was converted into first-strand cDNA using the Mint cDNA synthesis kit, with a TRBC-specific oligonucleotide serving as the primer. After uracil-DNA glycosylase treatment, a first 18-cycle PCR used universal primers M1SS and BC2_uni_R on all cDNA. The original methods were these. For normalization, 1 million high-quality reads, each with a distinct molecular identifier, were randomly selected from each sample. Reads sharing molecular identifiers were discarded rather than binned into consensus sequences. MiTCR, run with a Q25 quality threshold and the strictest error-elimination algorithm, handled CDR3 identification, clonotype clustering and error correction. A nonparametric unseen species model using Euler transformation provided a lower-bound estimate of total TCR beta diversity. In TCRdb, the public reads were trimmed at Q25 with fastp and aligned with MiXCR, with productive beta chains retained. Under each unique CDR3 protein, matching rows form one entry showing the most common genes and DNA. The V and J calls follow TCRdb's processing rather than the paper's. In all, the sample holds about 1.5 million distinct CDR3 sequences, and about 42% of those were seen once. The leading ten clones occupy around 4% of the sample.

From the cysteine up to the phenylalanine, the CDR3 has a length of 14 residues. The DNA shown is the 42-base CDR3, in frame from base 1. Relative to germline, V is 6 bases shorter and J is 4 bases shorter, with 13 bases between their ends. Taken from the germline V gene, the CDR1 and CDR2 loops are ENHRY and SYGVKD. This specimen comes from a study of blood T cells in healthy people across ages (dated by TCRdb to between 2014 and 2016). Background on the whole study: In model experiments, roughly one uniquely barcoded TCR beta cDNA molecule per two T cells was captured by template switching. To track age-related changes in TCR beta repertoire diversity, the study relied on deep sequencing normalized with unique cDNA molecular identifiers. Four age groups were formed from the donors: young (average 16 years), middle-aged (approximately 40), aged (around 62) and long-lived (82). Donors of different ages were randomly distributed across sequencing lanes to avoid experimental bias. The study analyzed two additional independent replicas of 1 million unique cDNA reads from the same blood draw for two donors, one aged 18 to 30 and one aged 80 or older.

Systemically healthy Caucasian individuals from Russia, 39 in total and aged roughly 6 to 100 years, were included as donors. Roughly 10 milliliters of peripheral blood were collected from each donor into EDTA-treated Vacutainer tubes. Ficoll-Paque density-gradient centrifugation was used to isolate PBMCs, with at least 7 million per sample. Trizol reagent was used to extract total RNA from the PBMCs, yielding at least 5.5 micrograms per sample. The percentages of naive CD45RAhigh/CD27high T cells were determined by flow cytometry on a PBMC aliquot from every donor. What the study reported, not specific to this receptor: Bulk unsorted PBMC profiling prevented conclusive comparison of naive and antigen-experienced compartments. The percentage of naive T cells measured by flow cytometry correlated strongly with observed TCR beta diversity. Estimates of total diversity based on one million sequenced T cells were considered lower bounds and underestimates. Donor CMV infection status was unknown, potentially confounding age-related changes in expanded clonotypes. Compared with the aged group, the long-lived group had more naive CD4+ T cells, fewer expanded clones and increased TCR diversity, a pattern suggesting age selection. Observed TCR beta diversity per million T cells fell roughly linearly with age, and a significant reduction was already apparent by age roughly 40.

The rearrangement joined TRBV10-3 to TRBJ2-1; the D gene is perhaps TRBD1, from 5 matching bases. The TCR was taken from a young woman in good health. Sample: blood. In nucleotides, the sequence is TGTGCCATCAGGGGCGCAGGGATATACAATGAGCAGTTCTTC. Translated, this is CAIRGAGIYNEQFF.